This TCR beta chain emerged from a study of T cells in Graves' hyperthyroidism and ophthalmopathy. The source material, RNA transcripts, was used to amplify TCR beta CDR3 regions. A first-round RT-PCR of the TCR CDR3 used the HTBI primer set. TCRdb ran MiXCR on the multiplex PCR reads and lists one entry per CDR3 protein. The table lists some 400,000 distinct CDR3 sequences, 15% to 20% of them singletons. This clonotype was observed many times. Antigen specificity is unknown. Germline V gives CDR1 GTSNPN, CDR2 SVGIG (reference sequence). This CDR3 comprises 15 residues. The V gene end was trimmed by 5 bases and the J gene end by 7 bases; junction bases not matched to a gene: 16. Study results and caveats: Ophthalmopathy could be told apart from stable hyperthyroidism with a 13 V-J model.

The rearrangement links TRBV30 to TRBJ1-2; the match to TRBD1 covers 7 bases. The clonotype comes from a woman under 30 with Graves' hyperthyroidism. Sequenced input: blood. The CDR3 here is CAWVVQTGKVGGYTF. The CDR3 DNA is TGTGCCTGGGTTGTTCAGACAGGGAAGGTTGGTGGCTACACCTTC.